This T cell receptor beta chain was retrieved from a study of tumor-infiltrating lymphocytes in oesophageal squamous cell carcinoma. The germline gives CDR1 SGHRS, CDR2 YFSETQ. The CDR3 runs 15 residues. V was shortened by 4 bases and J by 4 bases, with 17 bases between the two germline ends. This clonotype was detected only a few times. TCRdb re-derived calls from the PCR reads in MiXCR, one entry per CDR3 protein. The table shows roughly 20,000 distinct CDR3 sequences, with 36% occurring only once. The clonotype originates from a male donor with esophageal squamous cell carcinoma. V usage is TRBV5-1 and J usage is TRBJ1-1; D unclear. Specimen: esophageal tumor tissue. The DNA of the CDR3 is TGCGCCAGCAGCGCGCTAGCGGCGGTGAGCACTGAAGCTTTCTTT. As protein: CASSALAAVSTEAFF. The entire variable domain, with the rest obtained from reference TRBV5-1 and TRBJ1-1, is as follows: KAGVTQTPRYLIKTRGQQVTLSCSPISGHRSVSWYQQTPGQGLQFLFEYFSETQRNKGNFPGRFSGRQFSNSRSEMNVSTLELGDSALYLCASSALAAVSTEAFFGQGTRLTVV.